One and the same sample provided the 15 T cell receptor beta chains below, sequenced in a study of T cell responses to AZD1222 COVID-19 vaccine. Sequencing was performed with immunoSEQ multiplex PCR; in TCRdb, only in-frame clones are kept and a portion is missing. The sample carries about 67,000 clones, less than 90% recorded once. The sample in question was peripheral blood, obtained on day 0 of AZD1222 vaccination. All receptors come from an adult in good health.

This clone was recorded a few times. V gene TRBV7-3 combines with J gene TRBJ2-7; the match to TRBD1 covers 11 bases. V was clipped by 5 bases and J by 5 bases; unmatched bases: 8. Germline CDR1 is SGHTA and CDR2 is FQGTGA. The CDR3 covers 15 residues. The CDR3 region is CASSRRDRGTHEQYF. As DNA, the CDR3 is TGTGCCAGCAGCAGACGGGACAGGGGGACCCACGAGCAGTACTTC.

The chain joins TRBV25-1 to TRBJ1-4; TRBD1 might be the D (6 bases). The CDR3 sequence is 12 residues long. V was cut by 7 bases and J by 8 bases, with 11 bases left in between. Germline V gene lookup returns CDR1 MGHDK and CDR2 SYGVNS. CDR3 DNA sequence: TGTGCCAGCAAACAGGGCACCGAAAAACTGTTTTTT. Translating it yields CASKQGTEKLFF.

The V and J genes are TRBV10-3 and TRBJ2-5, with D perhaps TRBD2 (5 bases). Germline CDR1 is ENHRY and CDR2 is SYGVKD. The CDR3 runs to 14 residues. V was shortened by 0 bases and J by 4 bases, with 9 bases between the two germline ends. CDR3 sequence reads: CAISESGLLETQYF. The CDR3 DNA is TGTGCCATCAGTGAGTCAGGACTTCTAGAGACCCAGTACTTC.

This clone was observed once. This sequence joins TRBV5-5 and TRBJ2-1, with D tentatively TRBD2 (6 bases). CDR1 and CDR2 (germline): SGHKS, YYEKEE (reference sequence). The V gene lost 0 bases and the J gene lost 5 bases, with 15 bases spanning the gap. CDR3 length: 16 residues. The CDR3: CASSLVGGKVNNEQFF. CDR3 nucleotides: TGTGCCAGCAGCTTGGTTGGGGGGAAGGTAAACAATGAGCAGTTCTTC.

The chain joins TRBV11-3 to TRBJ1-5; 7 bases fit TRBD1. The CDR3 sequence is 16 residues long. The germline gives CDR1 SGHNT, CDR2 YENEEA. Losses at the gene ends were 5 bases for V and 6 bases for J; bases not matched to a gene: 13. The CDR3 loop reads CASSPTPQGSFQPQHF. As DNA, the CDR3 is TGTGCCAGCAGCCCTACACCACAGGGGTCTTTTCAGCCCCAGCATTTT.

About this clone itself: Other nucleotide sequences in the sample specify the same CDR3. The chain links TRBV7-8 to TRBJ1-5; D unresolved. CDR1 SGHVS and CDR2 FQNEAQ come from the germline V gene. V was cut by 2 bases and J by 2 bases, with 4 bases left in between. The length of the CDR3 is 13 residues. Here the CDR3 DNA reads TGTGCCAGCAGCTTACAGGGCAATCAGCCCCAGCATTTT. Encoded protein: CASSLQGNQPQHF.

This clone was observed a handful of times. The chain recombines TRBV6-6 with TRBJ1-1, with 8 bases matching TRBD1. This CDR3 region has 13 residues. V lost 5 bases and J lost 5; bases outside the gene matches: 4. Germline CDR1 and CDR2: MNHNY and SVGAGI (reference sequence). In nucleotides, the CDR3 is TGTGCCAGCAGTCAGGGGGCTTGGACTGAAGCTTTCTTT. Its translation is CASSQGAWTEAFF.

The DNA for the CDR3 is TGCAGTGCTAGTGCCAGAGACCGCCGGAGCACAGATACGCAGTATTTT. This translates into CSASARDRRSTDTQYF. The gene calls are TRBV20-1 and TRBJ2-3; D not certain. Trimming took off 3 bases at V and 0 bases at J, with 16 bases between the two ends. The CDR3 has 16 amino acids. Germline assignment: CDR1 DFQATT and CDR2 SNEGSKA (reference sequence).

The chain has TRBV7-9 and TRBJ1-5, with D tentatively TRBD1 (6 bases). The V and J ends lost 7 bases and 3 bases respectively, with 16 bases between them. Germline-derived CDR1 and CDR2 are SEHNR and FQNEAQ (reference sequence). The CDR3 loop spans 15 amino acids. The CDR3 DNA sequence: TGTGCCAGCAACCACGGGACAAATCTCAATCAGCCCCAGCATTTT. It encodes CASNHGTNLNQPQHF.

This clone was counted a single time. The rearrangement joins TRBV7-9 to TRBJ1-2; 8 bases are a match to TRBD1. V was pared by 5 bases and J by 10 bases, with 3 bases of the junction left unmatched. The germline V gene encodes CDR1 SEHNR and CDR2 FQNEAQ (reference sequence). This CDR3 has 11 amino acids. The CDR3 here is CASSPGGHYTF. The CDR3 DNA sequence: TGTGCCAGCAGCCCAGGGGGCCACTACACCTTC.

CDR3 nucleotides: TGTGCCAGCAGCCAAGGGGATGGGGTAGCGCCAACCTACGAGCAGTACTTC. This sequence encodes CASSQGDGVAPTYEQYF. The V call is TRBV4-2, the J call TRBJ2-7; D may be TRBD2 (5 bases). The CDR3 consists of 17 residues. V lost 1 base and J lost 2, with 18 bases in between. Germline values: CDR1 LGHNA, CDR2 YNFKEQ.

The chain links TRBV3-1 (or the pseudogene TRBV3-2) to TRBJ1-6; D may be TRBD1 (6 bases). The CDR3 totals 14 residues. V shed 5 bases and J shed 7 bases, with 12 bases lying between them. CDR1 LGHDT and CDR2 YNNKEL come from the germline V gene (reference sequence). Written as DNA, the CDR3 is TGTGCCAGCAGCGATGGACAGATGAATTCACCCCTCCACTTT. Encoded protein: CASSDGQMNSPLHF.

This sequence joins TRBV28 and TRBJ1-2; D gene ambiguous. The germline CDR1 and CDR2 sequences are MDHEN and SYDVKM. This CDR3 region has 13 residues. V was shortened by 8 bases and J by 3 bases, with 13 bases between the two germline ends. CDR3 coding DNA: TGTGCCAGCCAACTCGTGGGCCACTATGGCTACACCTTC. This translates into CASQLVGHYGYTF.

The rearrangement joins TRBV19 to TRBJ2-3; 8 bases fit TRBD1. This CDR3 is 15 amino acids long. CDR1 is LNHDA and CDR2 is SQIVND in the germline V gene (reference sequence). After removal of 7 bases from V and 3 bases from J, the junction contained 9 bases not matched to a gene. As DNA, the CDR3 is TGTGCCAGTACTCGCCAGGGGGCGAGAACAGATACGCAGTATTTT. Translation gives CASTRQGARTDTQYF.

This chain connects TRBV5-6 to TRBJ2-7; the D gene could be TRBD1 or TRBD2 (6 bases each). The CDR3 has 15 amino acids. The V end was cut by 0 bases, the J end by 4 bases, with 14 bases between. Looked up from germline, CDR1 is SGHDT and CDR2 is YYEEEE. The CDR3 sequence is CASSLGPGAVYEQYF. The DNA of the CDR3 is TGTGCCAGCAGCTTGGGCCCGGGGGCGGTATACGAGCAGTACTTC.